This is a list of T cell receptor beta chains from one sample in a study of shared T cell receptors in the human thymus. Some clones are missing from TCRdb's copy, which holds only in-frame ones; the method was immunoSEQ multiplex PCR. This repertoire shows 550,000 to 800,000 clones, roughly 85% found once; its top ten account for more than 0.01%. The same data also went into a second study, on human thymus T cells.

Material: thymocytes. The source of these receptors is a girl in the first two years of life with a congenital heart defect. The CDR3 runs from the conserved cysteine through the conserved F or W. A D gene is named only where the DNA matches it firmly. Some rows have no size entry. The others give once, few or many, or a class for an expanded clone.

cdr3_aa: CASSLSGDSRRQETQYF; cdr3_nt: TGTGCCAGCAGTTTATCGGGGGACAGTAGGCGGCAAGAGACCCAGTACTTC; d_call: TRBD1; v_call: TRBV27; j_call: TRBJ2-5; clone_size: few
cdr3_aa: CASSESSRTGGNTEAFF; cdr3_nt: TGTGCCAGCAGTGAAAGCAGTAGGACAGGGGGCAACACTGAAGCTTTCTTT; d_call: TRBD1; v_call: TRBV2; j_call: TRBJ1-1; clone_size: -
cdr3_aa: CASSEFNRGCGTEAFF; cdr3_nt: TGTGCCAGCAGTGAATTCAACCGGGGGTGCGGCACTGAAGCTTTCTTT; d_call: -; v_call: TRBV6-1; j_call: TRBJ1-1; clone_size: -
cdr3_aa: CASSLRGDGEQYF; cdr3_nt: TGTGCCAGCAGCTTACGGGGGGATGGCGAGCAGTACTTC; d_call: TRBD2; v_call: TRBV11-3; j_call: TRBJ2-7; clone_size: -
cdr3_aa: CASSAGPGSYGYTF; cdr3_nt: TGTGCCAGCAGTGCCGGGCCGGGGAGCTATGGCTACACCTTC; d_call: -; v_call: TRBV27; j_call: TRBJ1-2; clone_size: -
cdr3_aa: CASSYRTFGLDEQFF; cdr3_nt: TGTGCCAGCAGTTACCGGACTTTCGGCCTCGATGAGCAGTTCTTC; d_call: -; v_call: TRBV6-5; j_call: TRBJ2-1; clone_size: -
cdr3_aa: CASRPAGGSTDTQYF; cdr3_nt: TGTGCCAGCCGTCCCGCGGGGGGGAGCACAGATACGCAGTATTTT; d_call: TRBD2; v_call: TRBV27; j_call: TRBJ2-3; clone_size: -
cdr3_aa: CASTLGGEQYF; cdr3_nt: TGTGCCAGCACCCTGGGGGGCGAGCAGTACTTC; d_call: -; v_call: TRBV28; j_call: TRBJ2-7; clone_size: -
cdr3_aa: CASSLAGSSYEQYF; cdr3_nt: TGCGCCAGCAGCTTGGCCGGTAGCTCCTACGAGCAGTACTTC; d_call: -; v_call: TRBV5-1; j_call: TRBJ2-7; clone_size: once
cdr3_aa: CASTTGGRVAFF; cdr3_nt: TGCGCCAGCACTACAGGGGGAAGGGTAGCTTTCTTT; d_call: TRBD1; v_call: TRBV5-1; j_call: TRBJ1-1; clone_size: -
cdr3_aa: CASRQNRDGGYTF; cdr3_nt: TGTGCCAGCAGACAAAACAGGGATGGTGGCTACACCTTC; d_call: -; v_call: TRBV9; j_call: TRBJ1-2; clone_size: -
cdr3_aa: CASSSPDRGREHYGYTF; cdr3_nt: TGTGCCAGTAGTAGCCCGGACAGGGGGCGCGAGCACTATGGCTACACCTTC; d_call: TRBD1; v_call: TRBV19; j_call: TRBJ1-2; clone_size: -
cdr3_aa: CASSLGTPRAGGYNSPLHF; cdr3_nt: TGTGCCAGCAGCTTGGGTACCCCTCGGGCAGGGGGCTATAATTCACCCCTCCACTTT; d_call: TRBD1; v_call: TRBV5-8; j_call: TRBJ1-6; clone_size: once
cdr3_aa: CASSLAGTGPKETDTQYF; cdr3_nt: TGCGCCAGCAGCTTGGCCGGGACAGGCCCGAAGGAGACAGATACGCAGTATTTT; d_call: TRBD1; v_call: TRBV5-1; j_call: TRBJ2-3; clone_size: -
cdr3_aa: CSAAGQAANEKLFF; cdr3_nt: TGCAGCGCAGCCGGACAGGCGGCTAATGAAAAACTGTTTTTT; d_call: TRBD1; v_call: TRBV29-1; j_call: TRBJ1-4; clone_size: -
cdr3_aa: CASSSDHDRDSDTYEQYF; cdr3_nt: TGCGCCAGCAGCTCGGACCATGACCGGGACAGTGATACCTACGAGCAGTACTTC; d_call: TRBD1; v_call: TRBV5-1; j_call: TRBJ2-7; clone_size: once